Sequencing of this TCR beta chain was carried out in a study of CD8 T cells in Susac syndrome. With random hexamers, reverse transcription was performed on roughly 0.5 to 1 ug of RNA. One entry per CDR3 protein, called by TCRdb with MiXCR from the immunoSEQ multiplex PCR reads. The sample yields 150,000 to 200,000 distinct CDR3 sequences, 85% to 95% seen once. The controls, all healthy donors, were matched for age and sex. The sequencing sample was made of CD4+ T cells from PBMCs. The sequence derives from a human donor in good health.

CDR3 nucleotides: TGTGCCAGCACCGACCAGGGACAGGACTATGGCTACACCTTC. This sequence encodes CASTDQGQDYGYTF. This chain connects TRBV7-9 to TRBJ1-2; 8 bases fit TRBD1. CDR1 and CDR2 from the germline V gene are SEHNR and FQNEAQ (reference sequence). The CDR3 is 14 residues long. Losses at the gene ends were 7 bases for V and 3 bases for J; bases not matched to a gene: 7.